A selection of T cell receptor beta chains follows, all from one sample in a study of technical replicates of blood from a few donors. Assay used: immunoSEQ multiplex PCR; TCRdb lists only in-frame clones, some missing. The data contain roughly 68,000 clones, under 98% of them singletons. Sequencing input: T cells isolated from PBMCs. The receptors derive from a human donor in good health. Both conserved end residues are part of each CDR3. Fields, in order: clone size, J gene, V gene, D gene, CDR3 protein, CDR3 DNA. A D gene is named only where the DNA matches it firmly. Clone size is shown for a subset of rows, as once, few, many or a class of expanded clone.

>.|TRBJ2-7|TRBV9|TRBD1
CASSGGTGTYEQYF
TGTGCCAGCAGCGGGGGGACAGGGACCTACGAGCAGTACTTC
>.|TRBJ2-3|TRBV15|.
CATSIPFYGRDGTDTQYF
TGTGCCACCAGCATACCGTTTTATGGGCGGGACGGGACAGATACGCAGTATTTT
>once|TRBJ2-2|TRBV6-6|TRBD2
CASSQTSGRDGELFF
TGTGCCAGCAGCCAGACTAGCGGGAGGGACGGGGAGCTGTTTTTT
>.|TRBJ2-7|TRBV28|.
CASSYPAARPYEQYF
TGTGCCAGCAGTTACCCAGCGGCAAGGCCTTACGAGCAGTACTTC
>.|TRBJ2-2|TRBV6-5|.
CASSFGRNTGELFF
TGTGCCAGCAGTTTCGGGAGGAACACCGGGGAGCTGTTTTTT
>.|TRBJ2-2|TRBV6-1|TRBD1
CASSPTGGRTGELFF
TGTGCCAGCAGTCCCACAGGGGGCAGGACCGGGGAGCTGTTTTTT
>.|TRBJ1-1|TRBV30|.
CAWSVRENTEAFF
TGTGCCTGGAGTGTTCGGGAGAACACTGAAGCTTTCTTT
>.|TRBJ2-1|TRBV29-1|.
CSVETLRLGWEQFF
TGCAGCGTTGAGACCCTACGTCTAGGTTGGGAGCAGTTCTTC
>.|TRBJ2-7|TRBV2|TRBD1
CASRGQDYEQYF
TGTGCCAGCAGGGGACAGGACTACGAGCAGTACTTC
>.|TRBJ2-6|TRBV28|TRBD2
CASSLDYLGLAGTFSGANVLTF
TGTGCCAGCAGTTTAGATTACCTAGGACTAGCGGGAACCTTCTCTGGGGCCAACGTCCTGACTTTC
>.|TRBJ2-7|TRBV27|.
CASSFEANYEQYF
TGTGCCAGCAGTTTCGAAGCGAACTACGAGCAGTACTTC
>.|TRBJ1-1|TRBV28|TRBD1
CASSTGGTEAFF
TGTGCCAGCAGTACAGGGGGCACTGAAGCTTTCTTT
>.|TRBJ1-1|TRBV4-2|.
CASSQDRSGRYTEAFF
TGTGCCAGCAGCCAAGATAGGTCGGGGAGGTACACTGAAGCTTTCTTT
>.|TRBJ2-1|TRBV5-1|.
CASTLSNEQFF
TGCGCCAGCACCCTCAGCAATGAGCAGTTCTTC
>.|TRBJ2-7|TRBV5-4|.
CASSYLDSEGSYEQYF
TGTGCCAGCAGCTATTTGGACAGTGAGGGTTCCTACGAGCAGTACTTC
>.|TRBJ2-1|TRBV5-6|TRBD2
CASSAITSGYNEQFF
TGTGCCAGCAGCGCGATCACTAGCGGCTACAATGAGCAGTTCTTC
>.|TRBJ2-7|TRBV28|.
CASNHGTTIYEQYF
TGTGCCAGCAATCATGGGACAACCATCTACGAGCAGTACTTC
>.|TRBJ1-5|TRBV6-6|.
CASSYLQGNQPQHF
TGTGCCAGCAGTTACCTGCAGGGCAATCAGCCCCAGCATTTT
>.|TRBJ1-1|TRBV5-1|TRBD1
CASSWDRNTEAFF
TGCGCCAGCAGTTGGGACAGGAACACTGAAGCTTTCTTT
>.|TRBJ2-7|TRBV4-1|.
CASSQVSGKGIEQYF
TGCGCCAGCAGCCAAGTCTCGGGGAAGGGCATCGAGCAGTACTTC
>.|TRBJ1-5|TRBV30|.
CAWSSGSGFNQPQHF
TGTGCCTGGAGTAGTGGGAGCGGGTTCAATCAGCCCCAGCATTTT
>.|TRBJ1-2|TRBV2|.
CASSEAGHLYGYTF
TGTGCCAGCAGTGAAGCTGGACACCTCTATGGCTACACCTTC
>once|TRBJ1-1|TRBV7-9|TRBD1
CASSLGQGWNTEAFF
TGTGCCAGCAGCTTAGGACAGGGATGGAACACTGAAGCTTTCTTT